This T cell receptor beta chain came from a study of response to subunit inactivated influenza vaccine. TCRdb recomputed calls from the RT-PCR reads with MiXCR, one row per CDR3 protein. The profile shows around 760,000 distinct CDR3 sequences, 14% of them singletons. This clonotype came up a few times. CDR1 and CDR2 (germline): MDHEN, SYDVKM. Trimming removed 2 bases from V and 3 bases from J; junction bases left unmatched: 6. This CDR3 region has 16 residues. This rearrangement joins TRBV28 to TRBJ1-5; TRBD1 matches 8 bases. Material: PBMCs from blood, obtained less than 15 days before vaccination. This receptor was taken from a man aged 50-59 years who received an inactivated influenza vaccine. CDR3 nucleotide sequence: TGTGCCAGCAGTTTACGACAGGGGAGGACCAATCAGCCCCAGCATTTT. Its translation is CASSLRQGRTNQPQHF. Variable domain in full (rest from reference TRBV28 and TRBJ1-5): DVKVTQSSRYLVKRTGEKVFLECVQDMDHENMFWYRQDPGLGLRLIYFSYDVKMKEKGDIPEGYSVSREKKERFSLILESASTNQTSMYLCASSLRQGRTNQPQHFGDGTRLSIL.